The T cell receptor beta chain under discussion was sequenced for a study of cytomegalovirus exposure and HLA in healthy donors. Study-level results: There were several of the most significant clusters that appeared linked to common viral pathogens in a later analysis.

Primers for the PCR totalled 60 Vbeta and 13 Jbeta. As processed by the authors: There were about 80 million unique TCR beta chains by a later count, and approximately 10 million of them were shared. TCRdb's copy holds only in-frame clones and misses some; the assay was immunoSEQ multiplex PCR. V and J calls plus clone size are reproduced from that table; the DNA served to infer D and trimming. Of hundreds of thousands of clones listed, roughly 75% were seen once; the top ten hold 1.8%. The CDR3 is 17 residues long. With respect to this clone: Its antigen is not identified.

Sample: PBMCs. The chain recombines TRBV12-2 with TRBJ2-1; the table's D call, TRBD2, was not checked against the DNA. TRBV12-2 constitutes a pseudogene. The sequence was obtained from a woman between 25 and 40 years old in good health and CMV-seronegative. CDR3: CASRLNQLAGGPGEQFF. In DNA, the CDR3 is TGTGCAAGTCGCCTTAATCAACTAGCGGGAGGGCCCGGTGAGCAGTTCTTC.